These 14 T cell receptor beta chains share one sample of origin, sequenced in a study of T cell repertoires in cytomegalovirus infection (dated by TCRdb to about 2019). Reads for this sample came from an Illumina HiSeq 1500. Clones were called with MiXCR by TCRdb after fastp trimmed the public reads at Q25, and only in-frame beta chains were retained. Each entry is one CDR3 protein sequence, shown with its most common DNA and genes. The sample table records a few hundred thousand distinct CDR3 sequences; approximately 25% of these occur just once. Together, the top ten hold 13% of the sample. The sequenced sample was PBMCs. The source is a human donor in good health (CMV status not recorded). Some clones in this sample may be carry-over from other donors' samples.

This clonotype was recorded many times. This chain uses TRBV7-2 with TRBJ1-2; D is unclear. Trimming left V 1 base short and J 4 bases short, with 13 bases between. The CDR3 extends over 15 amino acids. CDR1 SGHTA and CDR2 FQGNSA come from the germline V gene. The CDR3 is CASSLVGDAVYGYTF. The CDR3 DNA is TGTGCCAGCAGCTTAGTTGGGGATGCGGTCTATGGCTACACCTTC.

This clonotype was counted ten times or more. This chain links TRBV12-3 or TRBV12-4 with TRBJ2-6; D gene uncertain. Trimming removed 6 bases at V and 0 bases at J, with 3 bases between. The length of the CDR3 is 13 residues. This chain's CDR3 is CASRNSGANVLTF. The DNA of the CDR3 is TGTGCCAGCAGAAACTCTGGGGCCAACGTCCTGACTTTC.

J is TRBJ2-3 and V is TRBV7-4; D may be TRBD1 (6 bases). Germline V gene sequence: CDR1 SGHVT, CDR2 SQSDAQ. Trimming removed 5 bases at V and 2 bases at J, with 17 bases between. The CDR3 is 16 amino acids. For the CDR3, the DNA is TGTGCCAGCAGCGGATTGGGGGCCACTATCACAGATACGCAGTATTTT. This encodes CASSGLGATITDTQYF. The full variable domain, with the rest looked up from reference TRBV7-4 and TRBJ2-3, is GAGVSQSPRYKVAKRGRDVALRCDSISGHVTLYWYRQTLGQGSEVLTYSQSDAQRDKSGRPSGRFSAERPERSVSTLKIQRTEQGDSAVYLCASSGLGATITDTQYFGPGTRLTVL.

As for this clonotype: Possible read error: a much larger clone is one base away. The chain carries TRBV7-2 and TRBJ2-7, with 11 bases fitting TRBD2. The J segment lost 1 base and the V segment lost 8 bases, leaving 16 bases of the junction unmatched. The CDR3 runs to 18 residues. Germline V gene data show CDR1 as SGHTA and CDR2 as FQGNSA. The CDR3 DNA follows: TGTGCCAGCTCCCTTACCGGTACTAGCGGGAGCCGTTCCTACGAGCAGTACTTC. Its protein product is CASSLTGTSGSRSYEQYF.

This clonotype was seen more than once but under ten times. The chain couples TRBV5-4 to TRBJ2-7, with TRBD2 identical over 11 bases. V was clipped by 1 base and J by 3 bases; unmatched bases: 6. Germline V gene lookup returns CDR1 SGHNT and CDR2 YYREEE (reference sequence). This CDR3 is built from 16 residues. CDR3 protein: CASSLSLLAGDYEQYF. In DNA, the CDR3 is TGTGCCAGCAGCTTGAGCCTACTAGCGGGAGACTACGAGCAGTACTTC.

This clonotype was seen a few times. The chain joins TRBV28 to TRBJ1-1, with no clear D. Trimming took off 6 bases at V and 0 bases at J, with 14 bases between the two ends. CDR1 is MDHEN and CDR2 is SYDVKM in the germline V gene. The CDR3 is 15 residues long. CDR3 sequence reads: CASRRWEAMNTEAFF. The CDR3 DNA reads TGTGCCAGCAGGCGCTGGGAGGCCATGAACACTGAAGCTTTCTTT.

This clonotype was picked up many times. The gene calls are TRBV11-2 and TRBJ2-5; no clear D. From germline, CDR1 is SGHAT and CDR2 FQNNGV. The CDR3 runs 13 residues. V gave up 1 base and J gave up 5 bases, with 8 bases separating them. CDR3 nucleotides: TGTGCCAGCAGCTTAGTCATTTGGGAGACCCAGTACTTC. Protein product: CASSLVIWETQYF.

CDR3 residues: CAIRGTSGSETQYF. In nucleotides, the CDR3 is TGTGCCATCAGGGGGACTAGCGGGAGTGAGACCCAGTACTTC. The chain uses TRBV10-3 and TRBJ2-5; 14 nucleotides agree with TRBD2. The CDR3 has 14 amino acids. Germline lookup yields CDR1 ENHRY and CDR2 SYGVKD. V lost 6 bases, J lost 5 bases, and 2 bases stayed unmatched.

This clonotype was seen many times. J is TRBJ1-6 and V is TRBV7-2, with 9 bases matching TRBD1. V lost 3 bases to trimming and J lost 4 bases; unmatched junction nucleotides: 4. Germline assignment: CDR1 SGHTA and CDR2 FQGNSA. There are 16 residues in the CDR3. The CDR3 here is CASSLDRGPYNSPLHF. CDR3 sequence (DNA): TGTGCCAGCAGCTTGGACAGGGGCCCTTATAATTCACCCCTCCACTTT.

Many counts were recorded for this clonotype. The V call is TRBV7-8, the J call TRBJ2-2; D call uncertain. This CDR3 is built from 11 residues. The germline V and J ends were trimmed by 6 bases and 9 bases, with 8 bases remaining between them. The germline V gene encodes CDR1 SGHVS and CDR2 FQNEAQ. CDR3 residues: CASRRDRELFF. CDR3 nucleotides: TGTGCCAGCAGGAGAGACAGGGAGCTGTTTTTT.

This chain uses TRBV4-1 with TRBJ1-2, with TRBD1 identical over 10 bases. Germline assignment: CDR1 MGHRA and CDR2 YSYEKL. There are 14 residues in the CDR3. The trim removed 5 bases at V and 13 bases at J, leaving 13 bases unmatched. The CDR3 loop reads CASSARTGGLSSTF. CDR3 DNA sequence: TGCGCCAGCAGCGCTCGGACAGGGGGGCTCTCTAGCACCTTC.

The chain joins TRBV11-2 to TRBJ2-7; the match to TRBD1 covers 7 bases. The J segment lost 2 bases and the V segment lost 0 bases, leaving 4 bases of the junction unmatched. Germline values: CDR1 SGHAT, CDR2 FQNNGV. The CDR3 runs to 15 residues. CDR3 DNA sequence: TGTGCCAGCAGCTTAGAACTGGACAGGACCTACGAGCAGTACGTC. This codes for CASSLELDRTYEQYV.

V usage is TRBV2 and J usage is TRBJ2-1; unclear D gene. The germline V gene encodes CDR1 SNHLY and CDR2 FYNNEI. The V end lost 1 base, the J end lost 12 bases, and 13 bases lay between the germline ends. The CDR3 length is 13 residues. CDR3 protein: CASSEEELRGQFF. The CDR3, as DNA: TGTGCCAGCAGTGAAGAGGAACTAAGAGGGCAGTTCTTC.

The table lists this clonotype with a few counts. V is TRBV12-3 or TRBV12-4 and J is TRBJ1-2, with D uncertain. Deletions cut 5 bases from V and 3 bases from J, with 16 bases between. The CDR3 has 15 residues. The CDR3 protein is CASSPYTTLDYGYTF. For the CDR3, the DNA is TGTGCCAGCAGTCCCTACACAACACTGGACTATGGCTACACCTTC.